One and the same sample provided the 22 T cell receptor beta chains below, sequenced in a study of blood T cell repertoires in COVID-19. Profiled with immunoSEQ multiplex PCR; TCRdb holds only in-frame clones, not every one. The sample holds roughly 120,000 clones, roughly 80% seen once. The sample comprised peripheral blood. The source of these receptors is a human donor in a cohort sampled during active or convalescent COVID-19.

This chain connects TRBV5-1 to TRBJ1-1; D not certain. Trimming stripped 2 bases from V and 0 bases from J, with 8 bases between. This CDR3 contains 14 residues. In germline, CDR1 is SGHRS, CDR2 YFSETQ. The chain's CDR3 is CASSLQILNTEAFF. DNA of the CDR3: TGCGCCAGCAGCTTACAAATCCTGAACACTGAAGCTTTCTTT.

The V call is TRBV5-4, the J call TRBJ2-5; TRBD2 matches 10 bases. CDR1 is SGHNT, CDR2 YYREEE, per germline (reference sequence). The length of the CDR3 is 15 residues. With 7 bases clipped from V and 4 bases from J, the junction kept 10 bases outside the gene matches. As DNA, the CDR3 is TGTGCCAGCCGGCTAGCGGGAGTTTCGGGAGAGACCCAGTACTTC. It codes for CASRLAGVSGETQYF.

The rearrangement joins TRBV27 to TRBJ1-6, with 9 positions matching TRBD1. The CDR3 consists of 15 residues. Germline CDR1 is MNHEY and CDR2 is SMNVEV (reference sequence). Losses at the gene ends were 6 bases for V and 10 bases for J; bases not matched to a gene: 10. CDR3 residues: CASRTRDRVYSPLHF. As DNA, the CDR3 is TGTGCCAGCAGGACTCGGGACAGGGTGTACTCACCCCTCCACTTT.

This clone was seen more than once but under ten times. J is TRBJ2-1 and V is TRBV24-1; 11 bases are a match to TRBD2. This CDR3 is built from 17 residues. Germline V gene lookup returns CDR1 KGHDR and CDR2 SFDVKD. V shed 1 base and J 10 bases; nucleotides not matched to a gene: 11. CDR3 nucleotides: TGTGCCACCAGTGATTTTGAGACTAGCGGGGTAGTTGGGGAGCAGTTCTTC. The encoded protein is CATSDFETSGVVGEQFF.

The rearrangement links TRBV30 to TRBJ2-1; TRBD1 might be the D (5 bases). The V gene lost 4 bases and the J gene lost 4 bases, with 11 bases spanning the gap. Germline values: CDR1 GTSNPN, CDR2 SVGIG (reference sequence). The CDR3 contains 13 residues. The CDR3 spells CAWKAGRYNEQFF. The CDR3 DNA is TGTGCCTGGAAAGCAGGGCGTTACAATGAGCAGTTCTTC.

V is TRBV5-1 and J is TRBJ2-1, with D possibly TRBD2 on 5 matching bases. This CDR3 is built from 16 residues. CDR1 is SGHRS, CDR2 YFSETQ, per germline. The ends were cut back, 2 bases at V and 0 bases at J, with 12 bases in the middle. CDR3 sequence: CASSFKTGSSYNEQFF. For the CDR3, the DNA is TGCGCCAGCAGCTTCAAGACTGGGAGCTCCTACAATGAGCAGTTCTTC.

This sequence joins TRBV5-4 and TRBJ2-7; TRBD1 matches at 8 bases. The CDR3 spans 16 residues. V trimming: 2 bases; J trimming: 2 bases; junction bases outside the gene matches: 9. The germline V gene has CDR1 SGHNT and CDR2 YYREEE (reference sequence). The CDR3 nucleotides read TGTGCCAGCAGCTTATTCGGACAGGGCATCGCCTACGAGCAGTACTTC. Its protein is CASSLFGQGIAYEQYF.

This clone occurred a few times. CDR3 sequence reads: CAISGGTGNNEQFF. CDR3 DNA: TGTGCCATCAGTGGGGGGACAGGGAACAATGAGCAGTTCTTC. The chain recombines TRBV10-3 with TRBJ2-1; 9 nucleotides match TRBD1. Germline loops: CDR1 ENHRY, CDR2 SYGVKD. Losses at the gene ends were 4 bases for V and 5 bases for J; bases not matched to a gene: 3. The CDR3 length is 14 residues.

This rearrangement joins TRBV27 to TRBJ2-7; the match to TRBD1 covers 9 bases. Trimming removed 8 bases from V and 8 bases from J; junction bases left unmatched: 13. From germline, CDR1 is MNHEY and CDR2 SMNVEV (reference sequence). The CDR3 consists of 14 residues. CDR3 loop: CASRLTGGLPQQYF. The CDR3 coding sequence is TGTGCCAGCCGATTGACAGGGGGGTTGCCTCAGCAGTACTTC.

The chain is built from TRBV6-5 and TRBJ1-1, with TRBD1 identical over 8 bases. This CDR3 has 15 amino acids. With 2 bases clipped from V and 4 bases from J, the junction kept 6 bases outside the gene matches. Germline values: CDR1 MNHEY, CDR2 SVGAGI. The CDR3 DNA follows: TGTGCCAGCAGTTACACACAGGGGGTGCGCACTGAAGCTTTCTTT. Its protein product is CASSYTQGVRTEAFF.

V and J are TRBV4-3 and TRBJ1-2, with TRBD1 as a possible D gene (5 bases). The CDR3 is 15 residues long. V lost 3 bases, J lost 3 bases, and 14 bases lay in between. Germline CDR1 and CDR2: LGHNA and YSLEER. The CDR3 DNA reads as TGCGCCAGCAGCCACTCCCCGGGGGGTTACTATGGCTACACCTTC. Protein sequence: CASSHSPGGYYGYTF.

The genes are TRBV28 and TRBJ2-5, with no clear D. The CDR3 totals 15 residues. Germline CDR1 is MDHEN and CDR2 is SYDVKM. V shed 3 bases and J shed 5 bases, with 16 bases lying between them. The CDR3: CASSFTSVGRETQYF. CDR3 DNA: TGTGCCAGCAGTTTTACGTCGGTCGGCAGGGAGACCCAGTACTTC. The entire variable domain, with the rest obtained from reference TRBV28 and TRBJ2-5, is as follows: DVKVTQSSRYLVKRTGEKVFLECVQDMDHENMFWYRQDPGLGLRLIYFSYDVKMKEKGDIPEGYSVSREKKERFSLILESASTNQTSMYLCASSFTSVGRETQYFGPGTRLLVL.

The chain carries TRBV18 and TRBJ2-7, with 9 bases identical to TRBD1. CDR3 size: 16 residues. J was trimmed by 0 bases and V by 4 bases; bases with no gene match: 7. Germline V CDR1 and CDR2: KGHSH, LQKENI. The CDR3 coding sequence is TGTGCCAGCTCACGACCGGGGGGACAGGGCTCCTACGAGCAGTACTTC. Protein product: CASSRPGGQGSYEQYF.

This rearrangement joins TRBV19 to TRBJ2-4; the D gene is possibly TRBD2 (6 bases). CDR1 LNHDA and CDR2 SQIVND come from the germline V gene (reference sequence). V lost 4 bases and J 0 bases, leaving 10 bases between the germline ends. CDR3 size: 15 residues. The chain's CDR3 is CASSTWGLAKNIQYF. The CDR3 bases are TGTGCCAGTAGTACCTGGGGACTAGCCAAAAACATTCAGTACTTC.

This rearrangement joins TRBV29-1 to TRBJ2-7, with TRBD1 as a possible D gene (7 bases). Trimming removed 7 bases from V and 6 bases from J, with 16 bases in between. Per the germline V gene, CDR1 is SQVTM and CDR2 is ANQGSEA. The CDR3 loop spans 12 amino acids. The CDR3: CSAARGASEQYF. Here the CDR3 DNA reads TGCAGCGCTGCCAGGGGGGCAAGCGAGCAGTACTTC.

This clone was counted between two and nine times. V gene TRBV6-5 combines with J gene TRBJ2-7; tentatively, D is TRBD2 (7 bases). This CDR3 has 15 residues. V gave up 2 bases and J gave up 4 bases, with 15 bases separating them. The V gene's germline CDR1 is MNHEY and CDR2 SVGAGI. The CDR3 is CASSYRRRGAYEQYF. The CDR3 DNA is TGTGCCAGCAGTTACCGACGCCGGGGGGCTTACGAGCAGTACTTC.

The chain recombines TRBV30 with TRBJ1-2; D is uncertain. The CDR3 has 13 amino acids. V gave up 0 bases and J gave up 4 bases, with 9 bases separating them. Germline CDR1 is GTSNPN and CDR2 is SVGIG (reference sequence). Here the CDR3 reads CAWSVFSSYGYTF. In DNA form, the CDR3 reads TGTGCCTGGAGTGTATTTAGTAGCTATGGCTACACCTTC. Variable domain in full (rest from reference TRBV30 and TRBJ1-2): SQTIHQWPATLVQPVGSPLSLECTVEGTSNPNLYWYRQAAGRGLQLLFYSVGIGQISSEVPQNLSASRPQDRQFILSSKKLLLSDSGFYLCAWSVFSSYGYTFGSGTRLTVV.

This sequence joins TRBV4-3 and TRBJ2-2; TRBD1 agrees at 10 bases. This CDR3 is built from 15 residues. V trimming: 4 bases; J trimming: 4 bases; junction bases outside the gene matches: 3. Germline V gene sequence: CDR1 LGHNA, CDR2 YSLEER. The CDR3 DNA is TGCGCCAGCAGCCCACGGACAGGGGGCACCGGGGAGCTGTTTTTT. It specifies CASSPRTGGTGELFF.

CDR3 nucleotide sequence: TGTGCCACCAGCATACAGGTTTTCAATCAGCCCCAGCATTTT. Protein sequence: CATSIQVFNQPQHF. The chain carries TRBV15 and TRBJ1-5; TRBD1 might be the D (5 bases). V gave up 4 bases and J gave up 3 bases, with 10 bases separating them. The CDR3 consists of 14 residues. CDR1 is LNHNV, CDR2 YYDKDF, per germline (reference sequence).

The J gene is TRBJ2-1, the V gene TRBV12-5, with 8 positions matching TRBD2. The V and J ends lost 3 bases and 4 bases, in that order; junction bases with no gene match: 5. Germline V CDR1 and CDR2: LGHNT, FRNRAP. The CDR3 has 15 residues. CDR3 sequence (DNA): TGTGCTAGTGGTTTCGTAGCGGGGCTTTACAATGAGCAGTTCTTC. Encoded protein: CASGFVAGLYNEQFF.

The DNA of the CDR3 is TGTGCCAGCAGCCAAGATCGGGGCAATGAGCAGTTCTTC. It is translated as CASSQDRGNEQFF. The chain couples TRBV3-1 (or the pseudogene TRBV3-2) to TRBJ2-1; D is possibly TRBD2 (5 bases). Germline CDR1 LGHDT, CDR2 YNNKEL (reference sequence). The CDR3 contains 13 residues. V was trimmed by 0 bases and J by 6 bases, leaving 6 bases between them.

This clone has only a few counts. The gene calls are TRBV30 and TRBJ2-7; 10 nucleotides agree with TRBD2. J was trimmed by 2 bases and V by 2 bases; bases with no gene match: 9. Germline lookup yields CDR1 GTSNPN and CDR2 SVGIG (reference sequence). The CDR3 length is 16 residues. The CDR3 nucleotides read TGTGCCTGGAGTCCAATTAGCGGGAGGACCACCTACGAGCAGTACTTC. It codes for CAWSPISGRTTYEQYF. The entire variable domain, with the rest obtained from reference TRBV30 and TRBJ2-7, is as follows: SQTIHQWPATLVQPVGSPLSLECTVEGTSNPNLYWYRQAAGRGLQLLFYSVGIGQISSEVPQNLSASRPQDRQFILSSKKLLLSDSGFYLCAWSPISGRTTYEQYFGPGTRLTVT.